Sequencing of this T cell receptor beta chain was carried out in a study of blood T cell repertoires in COVID-19. Study information: Whether acute or convalescent, the COVID-19 samples came from the United States, Italy and Spain. PBMCs, B-cell-depleted T cells, or T cells provided the cDNA or gDNA that made up the material.

This clone showed up just once. The repertoire was sequenced with immunoSEQ multiplex PCR; TCRdb's copy has only in-frame clones and lacks some. This table has more than 100,000 clones, 65% to 85% appearing once. The V gene end was trimmed by 4 bases and the J gene end by 1 base; junction bases not matched to a gene: 4. Germline-derived CDR1 and CDR2 are KGHSH and LQKENI. This CDR3 comprises 17 residues. This sequence originates from a woman older than 75 with acute or convalescent COVID-19. This chain connects TRBV18 to TRBJ2-3; 14 bases fit TRBD2. Sequenced: peripheral blood. This chain's CDR3 is CASSRGTSGSGTDTQYF. CDR3 DNA: TGTGCCAGCTCACGGGGGACTAGCGGGAGCGGCACAGATACGCAGTATTTT.